This T cell receptor beta chain was retrieved from a study of T cell responses to AZD1222 COVID-19 vaccine. Study observations and caveats: Sampling that yielded the repertoires occurred only after the peak T cell response. Clonal diversity may have been underestimated in mostly white British donors. Baseline seropositives among AZD1222 recipients totaled only 5 to 7. CD4 TCRs linked to vaccination spanned spike, dominating at 160-218 and 743-854.

Note on this clone: The target antigen is unknown.

Libraries were prepared by immunoSEQ multiplex PCR; TCRdb keeps only in-frame clonotypes and omits some of them. The sample comprises roughly 260,000 clones, 80% to 95% of which are singletons, and 0.55% rests with the top ten. The CDR3 loop spans 12 amino acids. The germline V gene encodes CDR1 MNHEY and CDR2 SVGAGI. V was shortened by 7 bases and J by 3 bases, with 10 bases between the two germline ends. The chain has TRBV6-5 and TRBJ2-7; D remains ambiguous. This sample comprised peripheral blood, obtained on day 0 of AZD1222 vaccination. The origin of this receptor is an adult in good health. CDR3 loop: CASNLPDYEQYF. The CDR3, as DNA: TGTGCCAGCAACCTACCAGACTACGAGCAGTACTTC.